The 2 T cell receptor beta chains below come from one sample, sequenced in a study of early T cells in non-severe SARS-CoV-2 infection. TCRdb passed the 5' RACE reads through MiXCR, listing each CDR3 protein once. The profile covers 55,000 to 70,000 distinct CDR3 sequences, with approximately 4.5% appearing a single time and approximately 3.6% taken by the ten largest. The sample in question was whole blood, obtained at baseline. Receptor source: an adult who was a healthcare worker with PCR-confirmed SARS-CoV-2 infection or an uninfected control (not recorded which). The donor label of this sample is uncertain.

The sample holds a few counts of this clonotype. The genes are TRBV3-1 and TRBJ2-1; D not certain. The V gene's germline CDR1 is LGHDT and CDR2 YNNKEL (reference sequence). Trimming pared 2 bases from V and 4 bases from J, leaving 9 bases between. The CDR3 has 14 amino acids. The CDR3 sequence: CASSQTWQYNEQFF. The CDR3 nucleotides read TGTGCCAGCAGCCAAACCTGGCAGTACAATGAGCAGTTCTTC.

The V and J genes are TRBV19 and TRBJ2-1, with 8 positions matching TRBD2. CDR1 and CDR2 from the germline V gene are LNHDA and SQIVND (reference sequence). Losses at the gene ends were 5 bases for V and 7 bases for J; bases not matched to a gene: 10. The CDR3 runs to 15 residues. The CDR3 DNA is TGTGCCAGTAGTGTAGGACTAGCTTCAGGGAATGAGCAGTTCTTC. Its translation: CASSVGLASGNEQFF.